Below are 16 T cell receptor beta chains sequenced from a single sample in a study of blood T cell repertoires in COVID-19 (dated by TCRdb to the early 2020s). The library relied on the immunoSEQ multiplex PCR assay. TCRdb obtained this table from immuneACCESS and retained in-frame rearrangements with V and J assigned. These tables miss some clones; where compared with another copy, unresolved V genes account for less than half of the shortfall, and the remainder is unexplained. This sample has about 80,000 clones in its table, and around 88% of those were observed once. Approximately 6.7% of the sample goes to the ten largest clones. The sequenced sample was peripheral blood. The receptors stem from a woman older than 75 with acute or convalescent COVID-19.

This sequence joins TRBV15 and TRBJ2-7; no clear D. Trimming stripped 1 base from V and 0 bases from J, with 13 bases between. This CDR3 contains 16 residues. CDR1 LNHNV and CDR2 YYDKDF come from the germline V gene (reference sequence). CDR3 nucleotides: TGTGCCACCAGCAGAGGCAACCGAATTAGCTCCTACGAGCAGTACTTC. It specifies CATSRGNRISSYEQYF.

The chain carries TRBV11-2 and TRBJ2-7; D possibly corresponds to TRBD1 (6 bases). CDR3 length: 16 residues. Trimming left V 4 bases short and J 4 bases short, with 20 bases between. CDR1 and CDR2 (germline): SGHAT, FQNNGV. CDR3 nucleotides: TGTGCCAGCAGCTCTAGGGGGTTCCAGAGGCAGTACGAGCAGTACTTC. Translating it yields CASSSRGFQRQYEQYF.

V is TRBV6-1 and J is TRBJ1-2, with D possibly TRBD1 on 5 matching bases. Per germline, CDR1 MNHNS and CDR2 SASEGT. The CDR3 has 13 amino acids. Trimming shortened V by 0 bases and J by 4 bases, and 6 bases separated the two germline ends. CDR3 bases: TGTGCCAGCAGTGAAGCGGGGGGCTATGGCTACACCTTC. The encoded protein is CASSEAGGYGYTF.

With respect to this clone: Other nucleotide sequences from this sample produce the same CDR3. This chain uses TRBV28 with TRBJ1-4, with D possibly matching TRBD1 (5 bases). The length of the CDR3 is 16 residues. V dropped 6 bases and J dropped 0 bases, with 14 bases sitting between them. Germline CDR1 reads MDHEN; CDR2 reads SYDVKM. The CDR3 is CASSLGVRATNEKLFF. CDR3 in DNA: TGTGCCAGCAGCCTAGGGGTTAGGGCAACTAATGAAAAACTGTTTTTT. The whole variable domain, filled in from reference TRBV28 and TRBJ1-4, reads DVKVTQSSRYLVKRTGEKVFLECVQDMDHENMFWYRQDPGLGLRLIYFSYDVKMKEKGDIPEGYSVSREKKERFSLILESASTNQTSMYLCASSLGVRATNEKLFFGSGTQLSVL.

The rearrangement joins TRBV4-1 to TRBJ2-7, with D possibly being TRBD2 (6 bases). V was clipped by 0 bases and J by 3 bases, with 12 bases between them. The CDR3 extends over 15 amino acids. CDR1 is MGHRA, CDR2 YSYEKL, per germline. The CDR3 sequence is CASSQDSGTFYEQYF. DNA for the CDR3: TGCGCCAGCAGCCAAGATTCAGGGACTTTCTACGAGCAGTACTTC.

The chain is built from TRBV9 and TRBJ2-7; 10 nucleotides agree with TRBD1. Germline trimming cut 3 bases from V and 6 bases from J; bases unmatched to any gene: 9. The CDR3 runs to 15 residues. Germline V gives CDR1 SGDLS, CDR2 YYNGEE. DNA of the CDR3: TGTGCCAGCAGCGCTGAATCATGGACAGGGGGCGAGCAGTACTTC. It translates to CASSAESWTGGEQYF.

Here the CDR3 DNA reads TGCGCCAGCAGCACAGGGATGGGCTACACCTTC. Translated: CASSTGMGYTF. The chain uses TRBV10-2 and TRBJ1-2; possible D gene TRBD1, 6 bases. Per germline, CDR1 WSHSY and CDR2 SAAADI. The CDR3 is 11 residues long. Trimming took off 6 bases at V and 8 bases at J, with 10 bases between the two ends.

The chain uses TRBV3-1 (or the pseudogene TRBV3-2) and TRBJ2-2; possible D gene TRBD2, 5 bases. The CDR3 has 16 amino acids. Germline assignment: CDR1 LGHDT and CDR2 YNNKEL (reference sequence). With 3 bases removed from V and 7 bases from J, the gap between germline ends came to 18 bases. CDR3: CASSQSARPSGGELFF. CDR3 sequence (DNA): TGTGCCAGCAGCCAGTCCGCCCGGCCCAGCGGCGGGGAGCTGTTTTTT.

As DNA, the CDR3 is TGTGCCAGCAGCTTAGCAGCGTTAAGAGAGACCCAGTACTTC. It codes for CASSLAALRETQYF. The chain combines TRBV7-8 with TRBJ2-5; D remains unclear. Germline assignment: CDR1 SGHVS and CDR2 FQNEAQ. Trimming left V 0 bases short and J 4 bases short, with 9 bases between. The CDR3 is 14 residues long.

The chain links TRBV5-1 to TRBJ1-1; 7 nucleotides align to TRBD1. V lost 3 bases, J lost 1 base, and 9 bases stayed unmatched. Germline V lookup: CDR1 SGHRS, CDR2 YFSETQ. The CDR3 runs to 16 residues. The CDR3 DNA reads as TGCGCCAGCAGCTACCGGACAGGCAGCAAGAACACTGAAGCTTTCTTT. Amino acid sequence: CASSYRTGSKNTEAFF.

This chain uses TRBV5-5 with TRBJ1-1, with a tentative D call TRBD1 (5 bases). The CDR3 is made up of 15 amino acids. Germline V CDR1 and CDR2: SGHKS, YYEKEE (reference sequence). Trimming took off 0 bases at V and 4 bases at J, with 13 bases between the two ends. The DNA for the CDR3 is TGTGCCAGCAGCTTGGATGCAGGGCACCGCACTGAAGCTTTCTTT. As protein: CASSLDAGHRTEAFF.

The chain uses TRBV10-3 and TRBJ2-7, with TRBD1 matching over 9 bases. There are 15 residues in the CDR3. The germline V gene has CDR1 ENHRY and CDR2 SYGVKD. V lost 3 bases, J lost 2 bases, and 5 bases stayed unmatched. The CDR3 DNA reads TGTGCCATCAGTGACACGACAGGGGGTCCCTACGAGCAGTACTTC. Translated, it gives CAISDTTGGPYEQYF.

The rearrangement joins TRBV6-6 to TRBJ1-5, with D tentatively TRBD1 (5 bases). Per the germline V gene, CDR1 is MNHNY and CDR2 is SVGAGI (reference sequence). V was shortened by 2 bases and J by 0 bases, with 8 bases between the two germline ends. CDR3 length: 15 residues. The CDR3 loop is CASSYPGNSNQPQHF. The CDR3 region has the DNA TGTGCCAGCAGTTACCCAGGGAATAGCAATCAGCCCCAGCATTTT.

The chain carries TRBV5-1 and TRBJ1-2; D may be TRBD1 (5 bases). The CDR3 is 16 amino acids. In germline, CDR1 is SGHRS, CDR2 YFSETQ. The germline V and J ends were trimmed by 5 bases and 10 bases, with 27 bases remaining between them. In DNA, the CDR3 is TGCGCCAGCAGGCAGGAGCGGGGCTTTCGGCTTGATGACTACACCTTC. It encodes CASRQERGFRLDDYTF.

The gene calls are TRBV1 and TRBJ1-2; the listed D gene, TRBD1, was not tested against the DNA. TRBV1 is tagged as a pseudogene. CDR3 size: 15 residues. The CDR3 reads CTTVLPYRENYGYTF. The CDR3 coding sequence is TGCACCACCGTACTCCCCTACAGGGAAAACTATGGCTACACCTTC.

This chain uses TRBV24-1 with TRBJ2-3; no clear D gene. CDR1 and CDR2 from the germline V gene are KGHDR and SFDVKD. The CDR3 consists of 15 residues. V was shortened by 3 bases and J by 1 base, with 10 bases between the two germline ends. CDR3 sequence (DNA): TGTGCCACCAGTGATGAGGAATCGGGCACAGATACGCAGTATTTT. Protein sequence: CATSDEESGTDTQYF.